This T cell receptor beta chain was obtained from a study of shared clonotypes between healthy human individuals. Sequencing used immunoSEQ multiplex PCR; TCRdb keeps in-frame clones, though not all of them. Here the sample spans 950,000 to 1,300,000 clones, roughly 70% being singletons. In regard to this clone: Other DNA sequences of this sample code for an identical CDR3.

CDR1 MNHEY and CDR2 SMNVEV come from the germline V gene (reference sequence). V lost 4 bases, J lost 4 bases, and 0 bases stayed unmatched. The CDR3 contains 13 residues. The CD4+ fraction was divided into a CD45RA+ naive subset and a CD45RA-negative memory subset. J is TRBJ2-2 and V is TRBV27; 7 nucleotides match TRBD2. The sequence was collected from a man younger than 35 in good health. The source material was memory CD4+ T cells sorted from blood. This sample's subset: CD45RA-negative fraction. CDR3 DNA sequence: TGTGCCAGCAGTTGGGGGGGCACCGGGGAGCTGTTTTTT. It translates to CASSWGGTGELFF.